This T cell receptor beta chain originates from a study of T cells in Graves' hyperthyroidism and ophthalmopathy. General study results and limits: Stable hyperthyroidism was separated from ophthalmopathy by a model based on 13 V-J features.

The investigators amplified TCR beta CDR3 regions from RNA transcripts. RT-PCR in the first round (using the HTBI primer set) targeted the TCR CDR3. TCRdb re-called the multiplex PCR reads through MiXCR, storing one row per CDR3 protein. Of approximately 630,000 distinct CDR3 sequences in the sample, around 15% were seen once. V was pared by 3 bases and J by 0 bases, with 10 bases between. CDR3 length: 14 amino acids. Looked up from germline, CDR1 is DFQATT and CDR2 is SNEGSKA (reference sequence). Concerning this clonotype itself: The antigen is undetermined.

The sequencing input was blood. The gene calls are TRBV20-1 and TRBJ2-3; D remains ambiguous. The source of this sequence is a woman aged 25 to 39 with Graves' hyperthyroidism. This chain's CDR3 is CSARKTASTDTQYF. Written as DNA, the CDR3 is TGCAGTGCTAGGAAAACCGCTAGCACAGATACGCAGTATTTT.